Below, 24 T cell receptor beta chains from the same sample are listed, as sequenced in a study of spatial heterogeneity in lung cancer. TCRdb re-analysed the 5' RACE reads in MiXCR, keeping a single row per CDR3 protein. The table has under 150,000 distinct CDR3 sequences, 10% to 12% seen once. Time point given: blood at routine non-recurrence follow-up after resection. Sequenced here: PBMCs, sampled at follow-up. Every receptor here comes from a female donor with early-stage non-small cell lung cancer.

The rearrangement uses TRBV12-3 or TRBV12-4 and TRBJ2-7, with 8 nucleotides matching TRBD1. The CDR3 spans 15 residues. After removal of 5 bases from V and 1 base from J, the junction contained 7 bases not matched to a gene. The CDR3 here is CASSPGQVPSYEQYF. CDR3 in DNA: TGTGCCAGCAGTCCGGGACAGGTTCCTTCCTACGAGCAGTACTTC.

The CDR3, as DNA: TGTGCCAGCTCCCGAGGGGAGAACACTGAAGCTTTCTTT. This encodes CASSRGENTEAFF. This chain joins TRBV18 and TRBJ1-1; maybe TRBD1 (5 bases). Germline CDR1 reads KGHSH; CDR2 reads LQKENI. The CDR3 loop spans 13 amino acids. With 6 bases removed from V and 1 base from J, the gap between germline ends came to 9 bases. Using reference TRBV18 and TRBJ1-1 for the parts outside the CDR3, the full variable domain is NAGVMQNPRHLVRRRGQEARLRCSPMKGHSHVYWYRQLPEEGLKFMVYLQKENIIDESGMPKERFSAEFPKEGPSILRIQQVVRGDSAAYFCASSRGENTEAFFGQGTRLTVV.

This clonotype was seen a handful of times. This chain links TRBV7-9 with TRBJ2-6, with D unresolved. Trimming stripped 7 bases from V and 1 base from J, with 17 bases between. The CDR3 covers 17 residues. Germline V gene lookup returns CDR1 SEHNR and CDR2 FQNEAQ (reference sequence). DNA of the CDR3: TGTGCCAGCAACTCCATAAAGCAGGTGTCTGGGGCCAACGTCCTGACTTTC. Translating it yields CASNSIKQVSGANVLTF.

Of note for this clonotype: Relative to the germline gene, one junction end is altered; a read error may explain this. The V gene is TRBV23-1, the J gene TRBJ2-3; TRBD1 matches 8 bases. TRBV23-1 is an ORF; its function is uncertain. CDR3 length equals 13 residues. The DNA for the CDR3 is TGCGCCCGCAGGGGGCGCGGCACAGATACGCAGTATTTT. Its translation: CARRGRGTDTQYF.

This clonotype appeared a few times. V gene TRBV19 combines with J gene TRBJ2-3, with 12 bases matching TRBD2. After removal of 3 bases from V and 3 bases from J, the junction contained 7 bases not matched to a gene. In germline, CDR1 is LNHDA, CDR2 SQIVND (reference sequence). The CDR3 contains 17 residues. CDR3 DNA: TGTGCCAGTAGTATCGCTAGCGGGAGGGCCGTGACAGATACGCAGTATTTT. The encoded protein is CASSIASGRAVTDTQYF.

The chain joins TRBV6-5 to TRBJ2-7, with 13 bases lining up with TRBD2. The V gene end was trimmed by 0 bases and the J gene end by 0 bases; junction bases not matched to a gene: 2. The CDR3 runs 17 residues. Germline V gives CDR1 MNHEY, CDR2 SVGAGI. The CDR3 spells CASSYSGLAGTSYEQYF. CDR3 coding DNA: TGTGCCAGCAGTTACTCGGGACTAGCGGGGACCTCCTACGAGCAGTACTTC.

This chain connects TRBV28 to TRBJ2-7, with D maybe TRBD1 (5 bases). The CDR3 is made up of 16 amino acids. Germline values: CDR1 MDHEN, CDR2 SYDVKM. Deletions cut 4 bases from V and 4 bases from J, with 20 bases between. The CDR3 reads CASSSMTEVVLYEQYF. The CDR3 DNA is TGTGCCAGCAGTTCGATGACAGAAGTAGTCCTATACGAGCAGTACTTC.

This clonotype has at least ten counts. V is TRBV6-2 or TRBV6-3 and J is TRBJ2-3, with TRBD2 matching 8 bases. Germline V gives CDR1 MNHEY, CDR2 SVGEGT. The CDR3 sequence is 20 residues long. V lost 2 bases, J lost 4 bases, and 20 bases stayed unmatched. CDR3 sequence: CASSYSSSREGRLSADTQYF. CDR3 bases: TGTGCCAGCAGTTACAGTTCGTCACGGGAGGGCCGTCTTTCGGCAGATACGCAGTATTTT.

This clonotype was recorded many times. J is TRBJ1-2 and V is TRBV7-2, with D unresolved. Trimming left V 5 bases short and J 2 bases short, with 12 bases between. In germline, CDR1 is SGHTA, CDR2 FQGNSA. This CDR3 contains 14 residues. The CDR3 spells CASSEGRNNYGYTF. For the CDR3, the DNA is TGTGCCAGCAGCGAGGGTCGAAACAACTATGGCTACACCTTC.

This clonotype occurred a few times. V and J are TRBV5-1 and TRBJ2-5; tentative D call: TRBD2 (6 bases). The CDR3 contains 15 residues. The V gene's germline CDR1 is SGHRS and CDR2 YFSETQ. Trimming left V 0 bases short and J 3 bases short, with 12 bases between. CDR3 DNA: TGCGCCAGCAGCTTGGGCTGGTTAGCGGAAGAGACCCAGTACTTC. It translates to CASSLGWLAEETQYF.

In its sample, this clonotype was seen a few times. The chain links TRBV9 to TRBJ2-1; 7 nucleotides align to TRBD2. V lost 0 bases, J lost 0 bases, and 3 bases stayed unmatched. The V gene's germline CDR1 is SGDLS and CDR2 YYNGEE. CDR3 length equals 16 residues. The CDR3 loop reads CASSVASGISYNEQFF. DNA for the CDR3: TGTGCCAGCAGCGTAGCGAGCGGGATCTCCTACAATGAGCAGTTCTTC.

This clonotype was found a few times. This chain links TRBV28 with TRBJ2-7; 14 positions match TRBD2. CDR3 length: 15 amino acids. Germline V gene sequence: CDR1 MDHEN, CDR2 SYDVKM. Trimming removed 4 bases from V and 3 bases from J; junction bases left unmatched: 2. CDR3 sequence reads: CASSSGTSGSYEQYF. The CDR3 DNA sequence: TGTGCCAGCAGTTCGGGGACTAGCGGGAGCTACGAGCAGTACTTC.

This clonotype appeared a few times. The chain uses TRBV29-1 and TRBJ2-1; D is unresolved. Germline assignment: CDR1 SQVTM and CDR2 ANQGSEA. The V end was cut by 5 bases, the J end by 7 bases, with 9 bases between. This CDR3 region has 11 residues. In nucleotides, the CDR3 is TGCAGCGTTAGTGGGATAAATGAGCAGTTCTTC. Its protein product is CSVSGINEQFF.

This clonotype showed up many times. J is TRBJ2-7 and V is TRBV28, with 11 bases identical to TRBD2. V shed 5 bases, J shed 4 bases, and the junction held 7 bases outside the gene matches. Germline V gene lookup returns CDR1 MDHEN and CDR2 SYDVKM. The CDR3 runs 15 residues. DNA of the CDR3: TGTGCCAGCAGTACCTACTTAGCGGGAGGGTACGAGCAGTACTTC. It specifies CASSTYLAGGYEQYF.

In its sample, this clonotype was seen many times. This chain links TRBV19 with TRBJ1-3, with TRBD1 as a possible D gene (5 bases). Germline CDR1 and CDR2: LNHDA and SQIVND (reference sequence). Trimming took off 6 bases at V and 3 bases at J, with 12 bases between the two ends. The CDR3 runs 14 residues. This CDR3 reads CASSPQVRGNTIYF. The CDR3 nucleotides are TGTGCCAGTAGCCCACAGGTTCGTGGAAACACCATATATTTT.

This clonotype has more than one count but fewer than ten. V and J are TRBV21-1 and TRBJ2-1; TRBD1 was called by the table and not checked on the DNA. TRBV21-1 is reported as a pseudogene. This CDR3 contains 12 residues. CDR3 in amino acids: CASSRTGNEQFF. As DNA, the CDR3 is TGTGCCAGCAGCAGGACAGGGAATGAGCAGTTCTTC.

The J gene is TRBJ2-2, the V gene TRBV7-6, with 10 bases matching TRBD1. The CDR3 totals 13 residues. V was clipped by 8 bases and J by 5 bases; unmatched bases: 2. Germline lookup yields CDR1 SGHVS and CDR2 FNYEAQ. The CDR3 region is CASQGQGTGELFF. The CDR3 DNA reads TGTGCCAGCCAGGGACAGGGGACCGGGGAGCTGTTTTTT.

This clonotype came up a few times. The J gene is TRBJ1-6, the V gene TRBV28; D uncertain. The CDR3 is 13 residues long. Looked up from germline, CDR1 is MDHEN and CDR2 is SYDVKM. V lost 6 bases to trimming and J lost 2 bases, with 5 bases between them. The CDR3 loop is CASRTTYNSPLHF. The CDR3 region has the DNA TGTGCCAGCAGGACAACCTATAATTCACCCCTCCACTTT.

This chain links TRBV3-1 with TRBJ2-1, with 12 positions matching TRBD2. The CDR3 contains 16 residues. Germline V gene lookup returns CDR1 LGHDT and CDR2 YNNKEL (reference sequence). V gave up 4 bases and J gave up 10 bases; unmatched junction bases: 11. The CDR3 DNA reads TGTGCCAGCAGCCGGAGGCTAGCGGGAGGGCCTCGAGAGCAGTTCTTC. It codes for CASSRRLAGGPREQFF.

This clonotype was seen only a few times. The chain recombines TRBV7-3 with TRBJ2-5; D may correspond to TRBD1 or TRBD2 (5 bases each). Germline lookup yields CDR1 SGHTA and CDR2 FQGTGA. V was trimmed by 2 bases and J by 5 bases, leaving 15 bases between them. This CDR3 has 15 residues. The CDR3 is CASSLWGARTETQYF. The CDR3 DNA reads TGTGCCAGCAGCTTATGGGGCGCTAGGACTGAGACCCAGTACTTC.

The V and J genes are TRBV30 and TRBJ2-5, with 11 bases aligning to TRBD2. The CDR3 has 15 residues. Germline V gene data show CDR1 as GTSNPN and CDR2 as SVGIG (reference sequence). Unmatched junction bases numbered 4, after V lost 4 bases and J lost 0 bases. CDR3 amino acids: CAWTTSGMYQETQYF. In nucleotides, the CDR3 is TGTGCCTGGACGACTAGCGGGATGTACCAAGAGACCCAGTACTTC.

This clonotype was detected only a few times. CDR3: CSAQPGTGTYEQYF. The CDR3, as DNA: TGCAGTGCACAACCCGGGACAGGAACCTACGAGCAGTACTTC. J is TRBJ2-7 and V is TRBV20-1, with TRBD1 identical over 8 bases. The length of the CDR3 is 14 residues. Trimming at V came to 6 bases and at J to 2 bases, leaving 9 bases not matched to a gene. Germline V gene lookup returns CDR1 DFQATT and CDR2 SNEGSKA (reference sequence).

In this sample, this clonotype turned up a few times. V gene TRBV5-1 combines with J gene TRBJ2-7; D is uncertain. V was trimmed by 0 bases and J by 6 bases, leaving 10 bases between them. Looked up from germline, CDR1 is SGHRS and CDR2 is YFSETQ. The CDR3 spans 13 residues. This chain's CDR3 is CASSLALSSEQYF. CDR3 nucleotides: TGCGCCAGCAGCTTGGCCTTAAGTTCCGAGCAGTACTTC.

CDR3 coding DNA: TGCGCCAGCAGCCGCCTCGACCAGGGACAATACACCGGGGAGCTGTTTTTT. Translated: CASSRLDQGQYTGELFF. This chain connects TRBV5-1 to TRBJ2-2; tentatively, D is TRBD1 (6 bases). V shed 4 bases and J shed 3 bases, with 19 bases lying between them. CDR1 SGHRS and CDR2 YFSETQ come from the germline V gene. There are 17 residues in the CDR3.